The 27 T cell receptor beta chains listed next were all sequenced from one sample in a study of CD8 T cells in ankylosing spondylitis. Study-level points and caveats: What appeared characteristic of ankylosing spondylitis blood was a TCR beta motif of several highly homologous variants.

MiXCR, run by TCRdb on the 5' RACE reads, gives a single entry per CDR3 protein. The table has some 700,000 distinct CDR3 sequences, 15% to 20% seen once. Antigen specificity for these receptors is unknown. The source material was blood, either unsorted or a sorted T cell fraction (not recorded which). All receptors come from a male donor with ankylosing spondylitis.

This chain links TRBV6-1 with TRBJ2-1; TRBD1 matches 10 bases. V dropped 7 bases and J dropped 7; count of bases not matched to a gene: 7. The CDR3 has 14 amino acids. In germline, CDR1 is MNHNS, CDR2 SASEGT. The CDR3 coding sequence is TGTGCCAGCAATACCGGGACAGGGGTGAATGAGCAGTTCTTC. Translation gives CASNTGTGVNEQFF.

CDR3 in amino acids: CSVESWQAHYGYTF. For the CDR3, the DNA is TGCAGCGTTGAATCCTGGCAGGCCCACTATGGCTACACCTTC. The genes are TRBV29-1 and TRBJ1-2; D unresolved. Germline CDR1 is SQVTM and CDR2 is ANQGSEA. The CDR3 is 14 residues long. Trimming cost V 2 bases and J 3 bases, with 13 bases left between them.

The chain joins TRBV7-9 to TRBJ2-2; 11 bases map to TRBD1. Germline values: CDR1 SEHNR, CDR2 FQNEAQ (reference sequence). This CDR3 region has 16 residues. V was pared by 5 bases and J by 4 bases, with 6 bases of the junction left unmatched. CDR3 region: CASSPPGTGGTGELFF. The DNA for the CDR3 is TGTGCCAGCAGCCCACCCGGGACAGGGGGCACCGGGGAGCTGTTTTTT.

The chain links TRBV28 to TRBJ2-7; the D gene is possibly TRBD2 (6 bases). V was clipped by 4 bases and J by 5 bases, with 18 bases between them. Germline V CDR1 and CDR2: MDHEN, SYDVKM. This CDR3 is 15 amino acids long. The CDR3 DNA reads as TGTGCCAGCAGTTCCCCGGAGGGCCACGCCAACGAGCAGTACTTC. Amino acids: CASSSPEGHANEQYF.

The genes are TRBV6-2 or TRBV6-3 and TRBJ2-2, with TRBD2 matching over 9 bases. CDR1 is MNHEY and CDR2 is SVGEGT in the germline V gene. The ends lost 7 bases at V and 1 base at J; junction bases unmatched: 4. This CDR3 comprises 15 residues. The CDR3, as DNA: TGTGCCAGCATGGGTAGCGGGAGGAACACCGGGGAGCTGTTTTTT. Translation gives CASMGSGRNTGELFF.

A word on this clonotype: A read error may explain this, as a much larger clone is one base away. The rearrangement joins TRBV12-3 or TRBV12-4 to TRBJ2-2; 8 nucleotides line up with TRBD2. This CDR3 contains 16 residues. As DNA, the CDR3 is TGTGGCAGCAGCCTCTCCCTAGCGGGGAACACCGGGGAGCTGTTTTTT. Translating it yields CGSSLSLAGNTGELFF.

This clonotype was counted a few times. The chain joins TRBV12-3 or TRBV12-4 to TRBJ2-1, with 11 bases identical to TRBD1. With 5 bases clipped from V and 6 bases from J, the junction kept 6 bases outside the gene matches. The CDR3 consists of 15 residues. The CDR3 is CASSPGQGGRNEQFF. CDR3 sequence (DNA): TGTGCCAGCAGTCCGGGACAGGGGGGACGCAATGAGCAGTTCTTC.

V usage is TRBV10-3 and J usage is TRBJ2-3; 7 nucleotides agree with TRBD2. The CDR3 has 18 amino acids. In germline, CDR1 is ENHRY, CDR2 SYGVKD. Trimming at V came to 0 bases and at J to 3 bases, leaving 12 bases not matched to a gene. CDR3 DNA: TGTGCCATCAGTGAGTCCTCAAGCGGGACCCTAGTTACAGATACGCAGTATTTT. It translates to CAISESSSGTLVTDTQYF.

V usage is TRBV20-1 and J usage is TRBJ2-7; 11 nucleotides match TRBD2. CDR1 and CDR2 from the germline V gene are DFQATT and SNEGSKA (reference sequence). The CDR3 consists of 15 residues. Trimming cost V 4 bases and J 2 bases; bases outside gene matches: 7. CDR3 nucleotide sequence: TGCAGTGCTACCTCCGGGACTAGCGGCACCTACGAGCAGTACTTC. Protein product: CSATSGTSGTYEQYF.

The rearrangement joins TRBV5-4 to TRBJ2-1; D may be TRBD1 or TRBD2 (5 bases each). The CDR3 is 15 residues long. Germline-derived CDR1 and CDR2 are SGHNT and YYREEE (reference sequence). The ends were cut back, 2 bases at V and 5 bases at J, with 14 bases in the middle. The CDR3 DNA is TGTGCCAGCAGCTTCGGGGACCACACACACAATGAGCAGTTCTTC. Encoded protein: CASSFGDHTHNEQFF.

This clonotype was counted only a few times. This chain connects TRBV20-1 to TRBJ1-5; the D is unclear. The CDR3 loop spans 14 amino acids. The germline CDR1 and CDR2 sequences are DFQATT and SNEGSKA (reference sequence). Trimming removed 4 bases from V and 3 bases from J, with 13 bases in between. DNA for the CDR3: TGCAGTGCTACCCAGGCGGGTCTCAATCAGCCCCAGCATTTT. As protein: CSATQAGLNQPQHF.

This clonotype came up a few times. The CDR3 protein is CASSSYRVGTEAFF. The CDR3 nucleotides are TGTGCCAGCAGCTCATACAGGGTGGGCACTGAAGCTTTCTTT. The chain combines TRBV7-8 with TRBJ1-1; a weak D match, TRBD1 (6 bases). CDR1 and CDR2 (germline): SGHVS, FQNEAQ. The CDR3 loop spans 14 amino acids. V was pared by 4 bases and J by 4 bases, with 13 bases between.

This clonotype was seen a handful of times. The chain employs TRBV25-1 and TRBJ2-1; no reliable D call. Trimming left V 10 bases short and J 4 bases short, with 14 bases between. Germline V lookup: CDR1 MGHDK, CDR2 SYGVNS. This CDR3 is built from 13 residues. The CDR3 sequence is CATARAPYNEQFF. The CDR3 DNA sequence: TGTGCCACCGCTAGAGCACCGTACAATGAGCAGTTCTTC. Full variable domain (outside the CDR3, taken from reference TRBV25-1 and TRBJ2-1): EADIYQTPRYLVIGTGKKITLECSQTMGHDKMYWYQQDPGMELHLIHYSYGVNSTEKGDLSSESTVSRIRTEHFPLTLESARPSHTSQYLCATARAPYNEQFFGPGTRLTVL.

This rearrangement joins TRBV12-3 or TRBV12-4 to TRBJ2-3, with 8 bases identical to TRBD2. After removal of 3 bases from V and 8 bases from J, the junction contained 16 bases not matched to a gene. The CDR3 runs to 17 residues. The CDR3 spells CASSFLAGGEDSGTQYF. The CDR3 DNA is TGTGCCAGCAGTTTCCTGGCGGGAGGTGAGGATTCTGGTACGCAGTATTTT.

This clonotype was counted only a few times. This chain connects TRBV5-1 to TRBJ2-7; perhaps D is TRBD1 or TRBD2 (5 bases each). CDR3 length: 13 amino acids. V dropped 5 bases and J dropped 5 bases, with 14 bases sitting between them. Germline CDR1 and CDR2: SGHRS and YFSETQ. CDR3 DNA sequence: TGCGCCAGCAGGCCGAGAGGGGCTAACGAGCAGTACTTC. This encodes CASRPRGANEQYF.

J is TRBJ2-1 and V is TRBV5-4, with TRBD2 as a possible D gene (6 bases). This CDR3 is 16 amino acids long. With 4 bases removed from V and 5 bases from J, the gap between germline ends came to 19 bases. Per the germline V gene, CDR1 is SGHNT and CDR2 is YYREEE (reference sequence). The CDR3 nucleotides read TGTGCCAGCAGCCCGTCGGGCCTAGCGCTTGACAATGAGCAGTTCTTC. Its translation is CASSPSGLALDNEQFF.

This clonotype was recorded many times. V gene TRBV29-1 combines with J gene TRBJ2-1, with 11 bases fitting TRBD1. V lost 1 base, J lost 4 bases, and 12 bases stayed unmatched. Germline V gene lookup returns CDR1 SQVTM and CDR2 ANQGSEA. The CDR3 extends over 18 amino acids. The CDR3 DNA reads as TGCAGCGTTGAAGCTGCACCGGACAGGGGGCTCCATTACAATGAGCAGTTCTTC. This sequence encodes CSVEAAPDRGLHYNEQFF.

The CDR3 is CSVEIWDSYEQYF. CDR3 DNA sequence: TGCAGCGTTGAAATCTGGGACTCCTACGAGCAGTACTTC. The rearrangement uses TRBV29-1 and TRBJ2-7, with no clear D. Deletions cut 2 bases from V and 0 bases from J, with 8 bases between. Looked up from germline, CDR1 is SQVTM and CDR2 is ANQGSEA. This CDR3 has 13 residues.

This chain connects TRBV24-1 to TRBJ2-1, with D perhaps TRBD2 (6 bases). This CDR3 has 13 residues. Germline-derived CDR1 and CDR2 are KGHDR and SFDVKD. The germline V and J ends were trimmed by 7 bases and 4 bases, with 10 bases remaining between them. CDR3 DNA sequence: TGTGCCACCAGACAGGCGGGGTACAATGAGCAGTTCTTC. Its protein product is CATRQAGYNEQFF.

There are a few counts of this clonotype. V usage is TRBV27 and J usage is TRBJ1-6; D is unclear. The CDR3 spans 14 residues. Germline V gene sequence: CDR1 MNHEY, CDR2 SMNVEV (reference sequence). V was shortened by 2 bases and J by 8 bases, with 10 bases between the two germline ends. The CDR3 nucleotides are TGTGCCAGCAGTTTAGCGCGGAGGTATTCACCCCTCCACTTT. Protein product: CASSLARRYSPLHF.

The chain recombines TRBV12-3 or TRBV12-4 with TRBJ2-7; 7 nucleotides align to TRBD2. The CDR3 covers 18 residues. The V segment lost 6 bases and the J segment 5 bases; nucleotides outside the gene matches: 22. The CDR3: CASRPSRGLAGVGNEQYF. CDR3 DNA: TGTGCCAGCAGGCCCTCCCGGGGACTGGCGGGAGTGGGGAACGAGCAGTACTTC.

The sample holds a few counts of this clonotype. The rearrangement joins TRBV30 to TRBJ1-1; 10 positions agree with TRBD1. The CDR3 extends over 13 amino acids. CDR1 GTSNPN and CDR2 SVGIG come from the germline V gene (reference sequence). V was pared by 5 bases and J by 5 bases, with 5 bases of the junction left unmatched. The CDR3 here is CAWGGTGETEAFF. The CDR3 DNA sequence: TGTGCCTGGGGAGGGACAGGGGAAACTGAAGCTTTCTTT. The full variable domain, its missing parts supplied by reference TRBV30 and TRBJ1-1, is SQTIHQWPATLVQPVGSPLSLECTVEGTSNPNLYWYRQAAGRGLQLLFYSVGIGQISSEVPQNLSASRPQDRQFILSSKKLLLSDSGFYLCAWGGTGETEAFFGQGTRLTVV.

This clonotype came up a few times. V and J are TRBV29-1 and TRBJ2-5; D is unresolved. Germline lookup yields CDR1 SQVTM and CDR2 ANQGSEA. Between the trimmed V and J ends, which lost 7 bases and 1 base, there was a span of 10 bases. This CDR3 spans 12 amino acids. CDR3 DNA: TGCAGCGGGAAGGCACTCCAAGAGACCCAGTACTTC. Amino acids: CSGKALQETQYF.

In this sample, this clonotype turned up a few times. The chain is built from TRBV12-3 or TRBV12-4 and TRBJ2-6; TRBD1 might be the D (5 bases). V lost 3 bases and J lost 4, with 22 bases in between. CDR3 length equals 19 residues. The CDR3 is CASSFSFTTDNSGANVLTF. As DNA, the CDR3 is TGTGCCAGCAGTTTCTCGTTTACGACAGATAATTCGGGGGCCAACGTCCTGACTTTC.

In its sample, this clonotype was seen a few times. In DNA, the CDR3 is TGTGCCAGCACCACGGGGGACAGCTCCTACAATGAGCAGTTCTTC. Encoded protein: CASTTGDSSYNEQFF. This rearrangement joins TRBV12-3 or TRBV12-4 to TRBJ2-1; TRBD1 might be the D (7 bases). The CDR3 extends over 15 amino acids. Trimming removed 7 bases from V and 0 bases from J, with 13 bases in between.

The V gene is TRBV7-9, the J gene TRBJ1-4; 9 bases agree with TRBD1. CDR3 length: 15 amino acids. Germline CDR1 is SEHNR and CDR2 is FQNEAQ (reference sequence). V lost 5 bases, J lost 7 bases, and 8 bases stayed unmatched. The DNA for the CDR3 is TGTGCCAGCAGCGGCCGGACAGGGGTTGGTGAAAAACTGTTTTTT. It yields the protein CASSGRTGVGEKLFF.

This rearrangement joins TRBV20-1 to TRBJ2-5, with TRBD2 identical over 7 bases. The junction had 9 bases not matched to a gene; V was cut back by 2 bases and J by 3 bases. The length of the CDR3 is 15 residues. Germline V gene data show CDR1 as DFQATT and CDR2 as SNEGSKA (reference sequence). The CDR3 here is CSARQLATAKETQYF. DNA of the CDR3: TGCAGTGCTAGACAACTAGCGACAGCTAAAGAGACCCAGTACTTC.